This section outlines one T cell receptor (beta chain) sequence together with its context. What it binds is unknown. The V gene lost 5 bases and the J gene lost 4 bases, with 11 bases spanning the gap. This CDR3 comprises 13 residues. Looked up from germline, CDR1 is MNHEY and CDR2 is SMNVEV (reference sequence). This sample was taken from a study of long-term antiretroviral therapy in people with HIV. Study conclusions and caveats: Clonal expansions arising prior to ART prevailed in the repertoire at every time point. Against controls, HIV repertoires showed narrower ranges of CDR3 length.

Samples were assayed with immunoSEQ v3.0 at survey level. The repertoire was sequenced with immunoSEQ multiplex PCR; TCRdb's copy has only in-frame clones and lacks some. The table lists 20,000 to 25,000 clones, more than 75% of them singletons. The chain carries TRBV27 and TRBJ2-5; D is perhaps TRBD1 or TRBD2 (5 bases each). The source is a woman between 40 and 55 years old with HIV. The sequences come from unsorted PBMCs, collected 0.5 years after starting antiretroviral therapy. The CDR3, as DNA: TGTGCCAGCAGTCTGGGACGGAGAGAGACCCAGTACTTC. Protein product: CASSLGRRETQYF.